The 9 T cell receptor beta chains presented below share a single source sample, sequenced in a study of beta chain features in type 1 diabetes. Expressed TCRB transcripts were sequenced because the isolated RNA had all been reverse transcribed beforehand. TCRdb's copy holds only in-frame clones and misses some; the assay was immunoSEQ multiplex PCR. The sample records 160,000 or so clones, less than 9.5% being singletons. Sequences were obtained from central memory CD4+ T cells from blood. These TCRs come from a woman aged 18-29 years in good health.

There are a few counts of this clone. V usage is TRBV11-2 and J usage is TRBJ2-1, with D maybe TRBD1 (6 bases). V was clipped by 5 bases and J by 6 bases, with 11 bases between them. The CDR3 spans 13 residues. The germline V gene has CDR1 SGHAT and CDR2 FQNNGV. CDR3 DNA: TGTGCCAGCAGCCAGGGGAACGTCAATGAGCAGTTCTTC. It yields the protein CASSQGNVNEQFF.

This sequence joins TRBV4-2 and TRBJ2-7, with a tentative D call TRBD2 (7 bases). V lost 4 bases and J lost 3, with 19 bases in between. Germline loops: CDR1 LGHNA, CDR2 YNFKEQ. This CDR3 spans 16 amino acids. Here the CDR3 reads CASSPRAGASYYEQYF. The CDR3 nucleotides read TGTGCCAGCAGCCCAAGGGCGGGGGCATCTTACTACGAGCAGTACTTC.

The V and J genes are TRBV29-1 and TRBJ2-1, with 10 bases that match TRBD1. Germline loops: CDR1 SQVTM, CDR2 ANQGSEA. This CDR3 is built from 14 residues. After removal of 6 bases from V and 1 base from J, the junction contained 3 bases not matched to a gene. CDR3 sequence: CSVRQGASYNEQFF. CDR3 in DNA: TGCAGCGTGCGACAGGGGGCATCCTACAATGAGCAGTTCTTC.

The CDR3 sequence is CASNPGGSNYGYTF. The DNA of the CDR3 is TGCGCCAGCAACCCAGGGGGCAGTAACTATGGCTACACCTTC. The rearrangement links TRBV5-1 to TRBJ1-2; 8 bases line up with TRBD1. Germline V gene data show CDR1 as SGHRS and CDR2 as YFSETQ. The CDR3 extends over 14 amino acids. The ends lost 6 bases at V and 1 base at J; junction bases unmatched: 5.

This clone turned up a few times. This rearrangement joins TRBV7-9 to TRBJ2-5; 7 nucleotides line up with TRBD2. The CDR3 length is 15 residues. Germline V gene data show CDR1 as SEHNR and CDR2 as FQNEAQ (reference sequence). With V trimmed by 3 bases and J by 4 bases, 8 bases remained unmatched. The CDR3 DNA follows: TGTGCCAGCAGCTTCCCCGGGACTACGACAGAGACCCAGTACTTC. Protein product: CASSFPGTTTETQYF.

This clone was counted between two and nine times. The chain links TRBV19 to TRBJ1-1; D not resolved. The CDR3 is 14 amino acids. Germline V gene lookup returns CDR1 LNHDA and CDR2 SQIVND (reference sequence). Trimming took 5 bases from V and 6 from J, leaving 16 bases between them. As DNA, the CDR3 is TGTGCCAGTAGTCCCCGGAGTGGGTTGGCTGAAGCTTTCTTT. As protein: CASSPRSGLAEAFF.

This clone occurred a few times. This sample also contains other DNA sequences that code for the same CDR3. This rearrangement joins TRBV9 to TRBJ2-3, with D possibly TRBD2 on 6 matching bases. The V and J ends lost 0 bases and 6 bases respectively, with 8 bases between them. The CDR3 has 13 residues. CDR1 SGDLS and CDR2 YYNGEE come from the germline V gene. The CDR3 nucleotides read TGTGCCAGCAGCGTAGCTGGGGGGGATACGCAGTATTTT. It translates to CASSVAGGDTQYF.

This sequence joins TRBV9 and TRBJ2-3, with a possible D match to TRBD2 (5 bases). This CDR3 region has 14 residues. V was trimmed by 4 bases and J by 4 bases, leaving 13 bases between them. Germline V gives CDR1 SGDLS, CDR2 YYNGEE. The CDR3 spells CASSPRPGSDTQYF. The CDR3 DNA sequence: TGTGCCAGCAGCCCTAGACCGGGGTCAGATACGCAGTATTTT.

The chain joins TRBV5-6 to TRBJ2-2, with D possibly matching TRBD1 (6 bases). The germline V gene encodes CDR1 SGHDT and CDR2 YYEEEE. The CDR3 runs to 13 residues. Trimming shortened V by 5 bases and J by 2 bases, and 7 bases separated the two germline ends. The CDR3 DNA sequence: TGTGCCAGCAGGGGACACAACACCGGGGAGCTGTTTTTT. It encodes CASRGHNTGELFF.